This TCR beta chain was obtained from a study of blood T cell repertoires in COVID-19. Study overall: Acute and convalescent COVID-19 specimens originated in the United States, Italy and Spain. From T cells, B-cell-depleted T cells, or PBMCs came the material, which was cDNA or gDNA.

As originally analysed: Quantification of nucleated cells was approximated via reference gene primer amplification. Assay used: immunoSEQ multiplex PCR; TCRdb lists only in-frame clones, some missing. The D gene and trimming were derived from the DNA, and the V and J assignments and clone size from that table. The data show over 200,000 clones, about four fifths seen once. The CDR3 totals 17 residues. Trimming cost V 6 bases and J 1 base; bases outside gene matches: 10. Germline CDR1 and CDR2: LGHNA and YNFKEQ. The specimen was peripheral blood. The origin of this receptor is a man aged 45-60 years with active or convalescent COVID-19. The J gene is TRBJ2-3, the V gene TRBV4-2; 10 positions match TRBD1. The CDR3 spells CASSRRTGTGGTDTQYF. CDR3 DNA sequence: TGTGCCAGCAGTCGACGTACCGGGACAGGGGGCACAGATACGCAGTATTTT.